This T cell receptor beta chain is drawn from a study of CD8 T cells in ankylosing spondylitis. Points from the study as a whole: Earlier work had already found some motif variants in reactive arthritis synovial fluid and blood.

TCRdb passed the 5' RACE reads through MiXCR, listing each CDR3 protein once. Among around 230,000 distinct CDR3 sequences listed, 8% to 10% were seen once. The V gene lost 3 bases and the J gene lost 10 bases, with 9 bases spanning the gap. This CDR3 region has 11 residues. Germline assignment: CDR1 MNHEY and CDR2 SVGAGI. This clonotype was found many times. What it binds is unknown. The receptor comes from a female donor with ankylosing spondylitis or in good health (not recorded which). The chain carries TRBV6-5 and TRBJ1-1; no firm D call. The sequenced sample consisted of blood, either unsorted or a sorted T cell fraction (not recorded which). CDR3 nucleotides: TGTGCCAGCAGTTATCGGGGTACAGCTTTCTTT. It specifies CASSYRGTAFF.